Below, 19 T cell receptor beta chains from the same sample are listed, as sequenced in a study of early T cells in non-severe SARS-CoV-2 infection. Using its own MiXCR run on the 5' RACE reads, TCRdb lists one record per CDR3 protein. Among about 77,000 distinct CDR3 sequences listed, 8.5% to 10% were seen once. The sequencing sample was made of whole blood. These receptors all stem from an adult who was a healthcare worker with PCR-confirmed SARS-CoV-2 infection or an uninfected control (not recorded which).

This clonotype has more than one count but fewer than ten. The genes are TRBV5-1 and TRBJ2-3; possibly TRBD2 for D (6 bases). The germline V and J ends were trimmed by 3 bases and 0 bases, with 8 bases remaining between them. Germline CDR1 is SGHRS and CDR2 is YFSETQ. This CDR3 comprises 14 residues. CDR3 in amino acids: CASSYGTSTDTQYF. The CDR3 DNA reads as TGCGCCAGCAGCTACGGGACTAGCACAGATACGCAGTATTTT. The variable domain in full, completed from reference TRBV5-1 and TRBJ2-3, reads KAGVTQTPRYLIKTRGQQVTLSCSPISGHRSVSWYQQTPGQGLQFLFEYFSETQRNKGNFPGRFSGRQFSNSRSEMNVSTLELGDSALYLCASSYGTSTDTQYFGPGTRLTVL.

This clonotype was recorded a few times. The rearrangement uses TRBV7-2 and TRBJ2-1; unclear D gene. This CDR3 region has 14 residues. The V end was cut by 4 bases, the J end by 7 bases, with 14 bases between. Germline V lookup: CDR1 SGHTA, CDR2 FQGNSA. The CDR3 nucleotides are TGTGCCAGCAGCTATCGACCTGGTGTGAATGAGCAGTTCTTC. Translating it yields CASSYRPGVNEQFF.

This clonotype was seen only a few times. The J gene is TRBJ1-6, the V gene TRBV4-1; a possible D gene is TRBD1 (6 bases). V was cut by 1 base and J by 9 bases, with 13 bases left in between. Germline V CDR1 and CDR2: MGHRA, YSYEKL. The CDR3 has 15 residues. The CDR3, as DNA: TGCGCCAGCAGCCAAGTATGGACAGTTGCTTCACCCCTCCACTTT. Protein: CASSQVWTVASPLHF.

The chain combines TRBV5-6 with TRBJ2-2; tentative D call: TRBD2 (6 bases). The ends were cut back, 3 bases at V and 1 base at J, with 16 bases in the middle. CDR3 length: 17 residues. CDR1 and CDR2 from the germline V gene are SGHDT and YYEEEE. This CDR3 is CASSWRGRTLNTGELFF. The CDR3 bases are TGTGCCAGCAGCTGGAGGGGTCGGACCCTGAACACCGGGGAGCTGTTTTTT.

This clonotype turned up a few times. The J gene is TRBJ2-1, the V gene TRBV7-9; 7 nucleotides align to TRBD2. Germline loops: CDR1 SEHNR, CDR2 FQNEAQ (reference sequence). The V and J ends lost 5 bases and 3 bases, in that order; junction bases with no gene match: 7. The CDR3 runs to 15 residues. CDR3 sequence: CASSPGGSGYNEQFF. The CDR3 DNA reads as TGTGCCAGCAGCCCCGGGGGGAGCGGCTACAATGAGCAGTTCTTC.

V is TRBV10-2 and J is TRBJ2-1; 9 positions agree with TRBD2. The CDR3 totals 13 residues. CDR1 is WSHSY, CDR2 SAAADI, per germline. After removal of 8 bases from V and 7 bases from J, the junction contained 6 bases not matched to a gene. CDR3: CASLASGINEQFF. DNA for the CDR3: TGCGCCAGCTTGGCTAGCGGGATAAATGAGCAGTTCTTC.

A few counts support this clonotype. The chain employs TRBV2 and TRBJ1-3, with D possibly matching TRBD1 (6 bases). The CDR3 has 13 amino acids. Trimming removed 6 bases at V and 7 bases at J, with 13 bases between. CDR1 and CDR2 (germline): SNHLY, FYNNEI. The CDR3 coding sequence is TGTGCCAGCAGCCAGGGGACCCTTAACACCATATATTTT. This codes for CASSQGTLNTIYF.

CDR3: CASSLEGGIWNSPLHF. The CDR3 DNA reads TGTGCCAGCAGCTTAGAAGGGGGCATCTGGAATTCACCCCTCCACTTT. V is TRBV7-9 and J is TRBJ1-6; 7 nucleotides agree with TRBD1. The J segment lost 7 bases and the V segment lost 1 base, leaving 7 bases of the junction unmatched. CDR3 length: 16 amino acids. Germline CDR1 is SEHNR and CDR2 is FQNEAQ (reference sequence).

This clonotype was seen ten or more times. J is TRBJ2-4 and V is TRBV30, with D tentatively TRBD1 or TRBD2 (6 bases each). The V and J ends lost 2 bases and 9 bases respectively, with 17 bases between them. Looked up from germline, CDR1 is GTSNPN and CDR2 is SVGIG (reference sequence). This CDR3 is built from 14 residues. The CDR3 sequence: CAWSTGGGYGIQYF. DNA of the CDR3: TGTGCCTGGAGTACCGGGGGCGGATATGGCATTCAGTACTTC. The whole variable domain, remainder taken from reference TRBV30 and TRBJ2-4, is SQTIHQWPATLVQPVGSPLSLECTVEGTSNPNLYWYRQAAGRGLQLLFYSVGIGQISSEVPQNLSASRPQDRQFILSSKKLLLSDSGFYLCAWSTGGGYGIQYFGAGTRLSVL.

V and J are TRBV7-9 and TRBJ2-5, with D hard to call. CDR1 is SEHNR and CDR2 is FQNEAQ in the germline V gene (reference sequence). The CDR3 is made up of 14 amino acids. Trimming stripped 0 bases from V and 5 bases from J, with 10 bases between. The CDR3 DNA follows: TGTGCCAGCAGCTTAGCTTCTGGGTTGGAGACCCAGTACTTC. Its protein is CASSLASGLETQYF.

The chain combines TRBV2 with TRBJ2-5; D remains ambiguous. The germline V gene has CDR1 SNHLY and CDR2 FYNNEI. V lost 4 bases, J lost 1 base, and 4 bases lay in between. This CDR3 spans 12 amino acids. The CDR3 sequence: CASSAIQETQYF. The CDR3 DNA is TGTGCCAGCAGTGCCATCCAAGAGACCCAGTACTTC.

There are many counts of this clonotype. The V and J genes are TRBV6-6 and TRBJ2-3, with D hard to call. The CDR3 has 13 amino acids. The V gene's germline CDR1 is MNHNY and CDR2 SVGAGI (reference sequence). V gave up 0 bases and J gave up 4 bases, with 5 bases separating them. The CDR3, as DNA: TGTGCCAGCAGTTACTCTCGACCAGATACGCAGTATTTT. It encodes CASSYSRPDTQYF.

The chain recombines TRBV11-2 with TRBJ2-7, with unresolved D. The CDR3 has 14 amino acids. With 6 bases removed from V and 2 bases from J, the gap between germline ends came to 14 bases. Germline V CDR1 and CDR2: SGHAT, FQNNGV. The CDR3 DNA is TGTGCCAGCAGTCCCTCTGGGGTCACCTACGAGCAGTACTTC. Amino acids: CASSPSGVTYEQYF.

The rearrangement links TRBV30 to TRBJ2-5; 9 bases match TRBD2. Germline CDR1 GTSNPN, CDR2 SVGIG (reference sequence). The CDR3 length is 15 residues. V lost 2 bases, J lost 1 base, and 5 bases stayed unmatched. CDR3 DNA: TGTGCCTGGAGTCGGCTAGCGGGGCCCCAAGAGACCCAGTACTTC. Translated: CAWSRLAGPQETQYF.

In this sample, this clonotype turned up many times. The rearrangement joins TRBV20-1 to TRBJ2-3; D unclear. The V gene lost 4 bases and the J gene lost 5 bases, with 10 bases spanning the gap. This CDR3 contains 12 residues. Germline values: CDR1 DFQATT, CDR2 SNEGSKA (reference sequence). Here the CDR3 DNA reads TGCAGTGCTAACGTAGCCCAAGATACGCAGTATTTT. This sequence encodes CSANVAQDTQYF.

This clonotype was seen ten or more times. The DNA for the CDR3 is TGTGCCACCAGCAGTTCCGGAGGGTTGGGAAACATTCAGTACTTC. As protein: CATSSSGGLGNIQYF. The V call is TRBV15, the J call TRBJ2-4, with D possibly being TRBD2 (6 bases). V gave up 3 bases and J gave up 6 bases, with 15 bases separating them. The CDR3 totals 15 residues. The germline V gene encodes CDR1 LNHNV and CDR2 YYDKDF (reference sequence).

This clonotype was observed many times. The J gene is TRBJ2-7, the V gene TRBV28; 9 positions match TRBD1. The CDR3 has 15 residues. The junction had 9 bases not matched to a gene; V was cut back by 6 bases and J by 3 bases. Germline V gene lookup returns CDR1 MDHEN and CDR2 SYDVKM. CDR3: CASSPGTGGYYEQYF. The CDR3 DNA follows: TGTGCCAGCAGCCCAGGCACAGGGGGCTACTACGAGCAGTACTTC.

This chain joins TRBV6-6 and TRBJ1-1; possible D gene TRBD1, 5 bases. The CDR3 totals 15 residues. Germline V gene data show CDR1 as MNHNY and CDR2 as SVGAGI (reference sequence). The germline V and J ends were trimmed by 4 bases and 5 bases, with 17 bases remaining between them. The CDR3 DNA follows: TGTGCCAGCAGTTGGGGACTGGCGGAAGGAACTGAAGCTTTCTTT. Protein sequence: CASSWGLAEGTEAFF.

As concerns this clonotype: This may arise from a read error, as a much more abundant clone is one base away. The rearrangement uses TRBV3-1 and TRBJ1-3, with D tentatively TRBD1 (6 bases). V shed 5 bases and J shed 4 bases, with 15 bases lying between them. The CDR3 runs 15 residues. The germline CDR1 and CDR2 sequences are LGHDT and YNNKEL (reference sequence). The CDR3 reads CASSGLRGPGNTIYF. CDR3 sequence (DNA): TGTGCCAGCAGCGGACTGCGGGGGCCAGGAAACACCATATATTTT.